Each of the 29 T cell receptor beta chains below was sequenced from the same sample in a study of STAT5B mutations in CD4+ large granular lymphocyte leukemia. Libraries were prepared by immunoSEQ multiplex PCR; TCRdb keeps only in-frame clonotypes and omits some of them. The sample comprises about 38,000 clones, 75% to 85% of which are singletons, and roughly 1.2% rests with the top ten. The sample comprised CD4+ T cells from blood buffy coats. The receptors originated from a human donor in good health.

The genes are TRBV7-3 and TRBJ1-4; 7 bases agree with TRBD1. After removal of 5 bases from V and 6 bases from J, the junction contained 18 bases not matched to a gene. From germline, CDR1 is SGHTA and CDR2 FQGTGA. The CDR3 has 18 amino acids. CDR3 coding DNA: TGTGCCAGCAGCCGCCGGACAGGAGGAGAGATATTATATGAAAAACTGTTTTTT. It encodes CASSRRTGGEILYEKLFF.

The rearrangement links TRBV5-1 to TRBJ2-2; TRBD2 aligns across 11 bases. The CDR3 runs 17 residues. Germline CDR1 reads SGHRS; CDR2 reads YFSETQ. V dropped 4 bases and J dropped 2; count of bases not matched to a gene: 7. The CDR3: CASSRLAGGHNTGELFF. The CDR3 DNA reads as TGCGCCAGCAGCCGGCTAGCGGGGGGCCACAACACCGGGGAGCTGTTTTTT. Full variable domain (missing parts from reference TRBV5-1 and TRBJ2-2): KAGVTQTPRYLIKTRGQQVTLSCSPISGHRSVSWYQQTPGQGLQFLFEYFSETQRNKGNFPGRFSGRQFSNSRSEMNVSTLELGDSALYLCASSRLAGGHNTGELFFGEGSRLTVL.

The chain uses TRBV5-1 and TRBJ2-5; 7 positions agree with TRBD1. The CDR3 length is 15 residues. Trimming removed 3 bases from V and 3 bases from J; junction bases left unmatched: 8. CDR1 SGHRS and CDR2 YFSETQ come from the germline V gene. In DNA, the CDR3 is TGCGCCAGCAGCTCGACAGGGAGTGGAGAAGAGACCCAGTACTTC. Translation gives CASSSTGSGEETQYF.

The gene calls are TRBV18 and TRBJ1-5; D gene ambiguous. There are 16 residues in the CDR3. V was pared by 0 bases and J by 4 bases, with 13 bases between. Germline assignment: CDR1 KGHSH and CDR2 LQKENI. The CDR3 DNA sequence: TGTGCCAGCTCACCACCGGGATCTACGAGGAATCAGCCCCAGCATTTT. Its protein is CASSPPGSTRNQPQHF. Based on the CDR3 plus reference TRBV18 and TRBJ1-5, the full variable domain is NAGVMQNPRHLVRRRGQEARLRCSPMKGHSHVYWYRQLPEEGLKFMVYLQKENIIDESGMPKERFSAEFPKEGPSILRIQQVVRGDSAAYFCASSPPGSTRNQPQHFGDGTRLSIL.

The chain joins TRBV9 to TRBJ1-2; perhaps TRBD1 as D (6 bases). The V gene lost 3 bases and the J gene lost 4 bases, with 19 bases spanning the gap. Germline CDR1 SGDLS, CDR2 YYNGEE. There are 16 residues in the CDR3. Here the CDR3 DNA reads TGTGCCAGCAGCGCCCTAGGACAGCCCTCTGGCTATGGCTACACCTTC. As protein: CASSALGQPSGYGYTF.

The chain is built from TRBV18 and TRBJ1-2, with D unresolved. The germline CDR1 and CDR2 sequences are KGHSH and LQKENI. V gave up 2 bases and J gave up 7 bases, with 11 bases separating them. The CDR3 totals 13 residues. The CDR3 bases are TGTGCCAGCTCACCATCGAGGGAGTCTGGCTACACCTTC. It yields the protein CASSPSRESGYTF.

The CDR3 DNA is TGTGCCAGCAGCTCCCTCGGACCTTACGAGCAGTACTTC. This gives the protein CASSSLGPYEQYF. This rearrangement joins TRBV11-2 to TRBJ2-7; D unresolved. The germline V and J ends were trimmed by 4 bases and 4 bases, with 11 bases remaining between them. Germline V CDR1 and CDR2: SGHAT, FQNNGV. CDR3 length: 13 amino acids.

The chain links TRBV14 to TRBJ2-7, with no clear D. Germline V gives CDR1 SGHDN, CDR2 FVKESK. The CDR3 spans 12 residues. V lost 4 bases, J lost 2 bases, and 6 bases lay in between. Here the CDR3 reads CASSPSPYEQYF. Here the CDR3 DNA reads TGTGCCAGCAGCCCGTCCCCCTACGAGCAGTACTTC. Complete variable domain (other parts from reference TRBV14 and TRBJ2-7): EAGVTQFPSHSVIEKGQTVTLRCDPISGHDNLYWYRRVMGKEIKFLLHFVKESKQDESGMPNNRFLAERTGGTYSTLKVQPAELEDSGVYFCASSPSPYEQYFGPGTRLTVT.

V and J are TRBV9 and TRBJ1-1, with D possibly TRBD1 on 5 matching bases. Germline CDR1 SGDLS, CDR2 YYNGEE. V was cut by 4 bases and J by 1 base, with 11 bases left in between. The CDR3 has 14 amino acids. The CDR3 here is CASSPRQQNTEAFF. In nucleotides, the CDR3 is TGTGCCAGCAGCCCCCGACAGCAGAACACTGAAGCTTTCTTT.

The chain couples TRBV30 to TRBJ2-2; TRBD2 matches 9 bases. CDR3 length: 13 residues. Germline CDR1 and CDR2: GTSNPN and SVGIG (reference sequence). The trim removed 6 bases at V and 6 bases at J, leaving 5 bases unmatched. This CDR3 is CACRAGGSGELFF. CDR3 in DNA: TGTGCCTGTCGAGCGGGAGGCTCCGGGGAGCTGTTTTTT.

CDR3: CATASGGLYQETQYF. The CDR3 DNA reads TGTGCCACCGCCTCTGGAGGGTTGTACCAAGAGACCCAGTACTTC. The chain employs TRBV2 and TRBJ2-5; TRBD2 might be the D (6 bases). V lost 10 bases to trimming and J lost 0 bases, with 18 bases between them. The CDR3 runs 15 residues. Germline V gene lookup returns CDR1 SNHLY and CDR2 FYNNEI.

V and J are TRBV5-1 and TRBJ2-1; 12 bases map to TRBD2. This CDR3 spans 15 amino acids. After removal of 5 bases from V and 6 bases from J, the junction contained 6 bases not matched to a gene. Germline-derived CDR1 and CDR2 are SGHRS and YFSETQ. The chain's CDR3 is CASRPGLAGSNEQFF. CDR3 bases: TGCGCCAGCAGACCCGGACTAGCGGGATCCAATGAGCAGTTCTTC. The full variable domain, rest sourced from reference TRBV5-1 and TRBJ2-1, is KAGVTQTPRYLIKTRGQQVTLSCSPISGHRSVSWYQQTPGQGLQFLFEYFSETQRNKGNFPGRFSGRQFSNSRSEMNVSTLELGDSALYLCASRPGLAGSNEQFFGPGTRLTVL.

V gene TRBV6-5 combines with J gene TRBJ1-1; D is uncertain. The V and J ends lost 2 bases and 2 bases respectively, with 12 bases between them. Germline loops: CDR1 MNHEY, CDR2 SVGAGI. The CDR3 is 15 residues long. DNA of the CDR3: TGTGCCAGCAGTTACGGTGGCAGGACTAACACTGAAGCTTTCTTT. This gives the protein CASSYGGRTNTEAFF.

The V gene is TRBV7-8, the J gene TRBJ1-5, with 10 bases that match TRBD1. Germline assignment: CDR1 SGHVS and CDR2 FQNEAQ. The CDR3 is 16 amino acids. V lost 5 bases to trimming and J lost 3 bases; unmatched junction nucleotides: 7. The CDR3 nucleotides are TGTGCCAGCAGCGTCTCGGGACAGGGGTCCAATCAGCCCCAGCATTTT. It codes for CASSVSGQGSNQPQHF.

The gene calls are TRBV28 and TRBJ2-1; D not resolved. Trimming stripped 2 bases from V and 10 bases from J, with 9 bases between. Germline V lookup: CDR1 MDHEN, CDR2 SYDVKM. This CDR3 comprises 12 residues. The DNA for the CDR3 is TGTGCCAGCAGTTTAGTGCAGGAAGAGCAGTTCTTC. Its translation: CASSLVQEEQFF.

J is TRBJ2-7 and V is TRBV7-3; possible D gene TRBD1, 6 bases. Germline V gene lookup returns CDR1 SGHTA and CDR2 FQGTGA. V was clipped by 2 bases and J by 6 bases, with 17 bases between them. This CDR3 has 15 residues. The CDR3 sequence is CASSLAPGKGGEQYF. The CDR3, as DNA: TGTGCCAGCAGCTTAGCCCCGGGGAAAGGGGGCGAGCAGTACTTC.

The CDR3 region is CASSQDWAGDGGEAFF. In DNA form, the CDR3 reads TGCGCCAGCAGCCAAGATTGGGCGGGCGACGGTGGTGAAGCTTTCTTT. The V gene is TRBV4-3, the J gene TRBJ1-1; D ambiguous. Trimming took off 0 bases at V and 7 bases at J, with 18 bases between the two ends. This CDR3 region has 16 residues. Germline V gene data show CDR1 as LGHNA and CDR2 as YSLEER.

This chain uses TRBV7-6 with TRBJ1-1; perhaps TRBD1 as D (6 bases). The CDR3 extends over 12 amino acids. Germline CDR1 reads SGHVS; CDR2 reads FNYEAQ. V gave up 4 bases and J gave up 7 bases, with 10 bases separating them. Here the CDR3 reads CASSSVQGEAFF. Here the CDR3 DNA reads TGTGCCAGCAGCTCCGTACAGGGTGAAGCTTTCTTT.

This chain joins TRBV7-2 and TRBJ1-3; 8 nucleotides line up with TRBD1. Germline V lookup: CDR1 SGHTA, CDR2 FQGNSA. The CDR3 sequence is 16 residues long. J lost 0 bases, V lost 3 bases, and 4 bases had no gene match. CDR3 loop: CASSFGQGGSGNTIYF. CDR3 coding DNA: TGTGCCAGCAGCTTCGGACAGGGAGGCTCTGGAAACACCATATATTTT.

The CDR3 DNA sequence: TGCGCCAGCAGTTTGTCCACAGGGACAGGCTACGAGCAGTACTTC. Encoded protein: CASSLSTGTGYEQYF. The chain employs TRBV5-1 and TRBJ2-7; TRBD1 matches 8 bases. J gave up 3 bases and V 5 bases, and 10 bases lay outside the gene matches. This CDR3 has 15 amino acids. Germline loops: CDR1 SGHRS, CDR2 YFSETQ.

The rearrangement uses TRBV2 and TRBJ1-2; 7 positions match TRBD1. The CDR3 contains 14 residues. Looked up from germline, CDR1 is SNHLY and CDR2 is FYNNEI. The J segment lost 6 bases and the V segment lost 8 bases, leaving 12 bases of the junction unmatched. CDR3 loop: CASSTQQGRDGYTF. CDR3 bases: TGTGCCAGCTCTACCCAACAGGGGCGAGATGGCTACACCTTC.

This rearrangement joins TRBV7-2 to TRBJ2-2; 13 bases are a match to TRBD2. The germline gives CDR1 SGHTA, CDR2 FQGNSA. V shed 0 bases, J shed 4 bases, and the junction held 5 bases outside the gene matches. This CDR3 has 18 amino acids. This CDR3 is CASSLAGLAGVGTGELFF. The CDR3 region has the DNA TGTGCCAGCAGCTTAGCAGGACTAGCGGGAGTCGGCACCGGGGAGCTGTTTTTT. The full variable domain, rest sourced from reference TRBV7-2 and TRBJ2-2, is GAGVSQSPSNKVTEKGKDVELRCDPISGHTALYWYRQSLGQGLEFLIYFQGNSAPDKSGLPSDRFSAERTGGSVSTLTIQRTQQEDSAVYLCASSLAGLAGVGTGELFFGEGSRLTVL.

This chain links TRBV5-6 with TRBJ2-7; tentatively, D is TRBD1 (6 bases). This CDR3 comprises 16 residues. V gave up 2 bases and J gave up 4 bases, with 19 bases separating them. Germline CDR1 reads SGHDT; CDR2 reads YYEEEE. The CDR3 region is CASSFDRFSGSYEQYF. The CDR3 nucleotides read TGTGCCAGCAGCTTTGACAGGTTTTCAGGATCTTACGAGCAGTACTTC. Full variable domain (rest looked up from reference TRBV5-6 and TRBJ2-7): DAGVTQSPTHLIKTRGQQVTLRCSPKSGHDTVSWYQQALGQGPQFIFQYYEEEERQRGNFPDRFSGHQFPNYSSELNVNALLLGDSALYLCASSFDRFSGSYEQYFGPGTRLTVT.

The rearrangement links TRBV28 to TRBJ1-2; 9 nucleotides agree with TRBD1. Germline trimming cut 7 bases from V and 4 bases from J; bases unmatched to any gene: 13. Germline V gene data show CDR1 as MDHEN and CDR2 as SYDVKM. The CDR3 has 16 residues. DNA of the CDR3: TGTGCCAGCACCTTATTTCGGGGACAGGGAAGCTATGGCTACACCTTC. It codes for CASTLFRGQGSYGYTF.

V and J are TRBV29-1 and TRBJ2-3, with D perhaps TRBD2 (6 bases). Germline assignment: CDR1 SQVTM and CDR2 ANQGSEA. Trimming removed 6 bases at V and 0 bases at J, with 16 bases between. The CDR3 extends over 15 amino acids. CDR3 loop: CSVVVADTSTDTQYF. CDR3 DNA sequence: TGCAGCGTCGTTGTAGCGGATACTAGCACAGATACGCAGTATTTT.

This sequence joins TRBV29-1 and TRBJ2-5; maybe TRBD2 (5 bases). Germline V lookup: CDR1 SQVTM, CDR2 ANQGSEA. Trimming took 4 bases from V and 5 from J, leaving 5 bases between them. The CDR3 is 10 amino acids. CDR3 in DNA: TGCAGCGTTGCGGGGGAGACCCAGTACTTC. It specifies CSVAGETQYF.

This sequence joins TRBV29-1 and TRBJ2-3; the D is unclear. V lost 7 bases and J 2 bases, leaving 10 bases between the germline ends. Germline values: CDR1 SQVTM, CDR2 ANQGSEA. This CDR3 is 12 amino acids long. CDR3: CSAEGVTDTQYF. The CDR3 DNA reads TGCAGCGCCGAAGGAGTCACAGATACGCAGTATTTT.

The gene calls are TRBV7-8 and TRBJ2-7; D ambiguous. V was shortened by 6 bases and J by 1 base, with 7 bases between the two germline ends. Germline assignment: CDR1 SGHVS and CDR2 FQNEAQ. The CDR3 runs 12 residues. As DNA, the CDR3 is TGTGCCAGCAGAGGACGGTCCTACGAGCAGTACTTC. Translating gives CASRGRSYEQYF.

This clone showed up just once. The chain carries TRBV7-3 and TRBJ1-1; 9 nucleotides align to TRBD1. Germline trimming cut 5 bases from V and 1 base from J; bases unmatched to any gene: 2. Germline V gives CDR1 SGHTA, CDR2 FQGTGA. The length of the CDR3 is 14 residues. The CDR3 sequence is CASSRDRENTEAFF. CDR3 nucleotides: TGTGCCAGCAGCCGGGACAGGGAGAACACTGAAGCTTTCTTT. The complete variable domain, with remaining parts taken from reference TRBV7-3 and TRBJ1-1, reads GAGVSQTPSNKVTEKGKYVELRCDPISGHTALYWYRQSLGQGPEFLIYFQGTGAADDSGLPNDRFFAVRPEGSVSTLKIQRTERGDSAVYLCASSRDRENTEAFFGQGTRLTVV.